This T cell receptor (beta chain) was identified during a study of Graves' ophthalmopathy and Graves' hyperthyroidism. Study-wide results and limits: Distinction of ophthalmopathy from stable hyperthyroidism by a 13-signature model reached 85% to 90% sensitivity and about 80% specificity.

Amplification targeted the TCR beta CDR3 regions, with RNA transcripts as the source material. First-round RT-PCR used HTBI primers; second-round multiplex PCR followed. In TCRdb, the multiplex PCR reads were re-called with MiXCR into one record per CDR3 protein. The sample lists hundreds of thousands of distinct CDR3 sequences, about 24% occurring once. This CDR3 has 14 residues. The V end was cut by 4 bases, the J end by 8 bases, with 12 bases between. This clonotype appeared many times. Its target is unknown. Each diagnosis was determined on the basis of clinical symptoms, serum thyroxine, TRAb, thyroid ultrasound and orbital computed tomography.

The TCR sequence derives from a woman younger than 30 with stable Graves' hyperthyroidism. Some clones in this sample may be carry-over from other donors' samples. This chain joins TRBV12-3 or TRBV12-4 and TRBJ1-6, with no clear D. Sequencing was carried out using peripheral blood. The CDR3 protein is CASSWKGKDSPLHF. Here the CDR3 DNA reads TGTGCCAGCAGTTGGAAGGGTAAGGATTCACCCCTCCACTTT.